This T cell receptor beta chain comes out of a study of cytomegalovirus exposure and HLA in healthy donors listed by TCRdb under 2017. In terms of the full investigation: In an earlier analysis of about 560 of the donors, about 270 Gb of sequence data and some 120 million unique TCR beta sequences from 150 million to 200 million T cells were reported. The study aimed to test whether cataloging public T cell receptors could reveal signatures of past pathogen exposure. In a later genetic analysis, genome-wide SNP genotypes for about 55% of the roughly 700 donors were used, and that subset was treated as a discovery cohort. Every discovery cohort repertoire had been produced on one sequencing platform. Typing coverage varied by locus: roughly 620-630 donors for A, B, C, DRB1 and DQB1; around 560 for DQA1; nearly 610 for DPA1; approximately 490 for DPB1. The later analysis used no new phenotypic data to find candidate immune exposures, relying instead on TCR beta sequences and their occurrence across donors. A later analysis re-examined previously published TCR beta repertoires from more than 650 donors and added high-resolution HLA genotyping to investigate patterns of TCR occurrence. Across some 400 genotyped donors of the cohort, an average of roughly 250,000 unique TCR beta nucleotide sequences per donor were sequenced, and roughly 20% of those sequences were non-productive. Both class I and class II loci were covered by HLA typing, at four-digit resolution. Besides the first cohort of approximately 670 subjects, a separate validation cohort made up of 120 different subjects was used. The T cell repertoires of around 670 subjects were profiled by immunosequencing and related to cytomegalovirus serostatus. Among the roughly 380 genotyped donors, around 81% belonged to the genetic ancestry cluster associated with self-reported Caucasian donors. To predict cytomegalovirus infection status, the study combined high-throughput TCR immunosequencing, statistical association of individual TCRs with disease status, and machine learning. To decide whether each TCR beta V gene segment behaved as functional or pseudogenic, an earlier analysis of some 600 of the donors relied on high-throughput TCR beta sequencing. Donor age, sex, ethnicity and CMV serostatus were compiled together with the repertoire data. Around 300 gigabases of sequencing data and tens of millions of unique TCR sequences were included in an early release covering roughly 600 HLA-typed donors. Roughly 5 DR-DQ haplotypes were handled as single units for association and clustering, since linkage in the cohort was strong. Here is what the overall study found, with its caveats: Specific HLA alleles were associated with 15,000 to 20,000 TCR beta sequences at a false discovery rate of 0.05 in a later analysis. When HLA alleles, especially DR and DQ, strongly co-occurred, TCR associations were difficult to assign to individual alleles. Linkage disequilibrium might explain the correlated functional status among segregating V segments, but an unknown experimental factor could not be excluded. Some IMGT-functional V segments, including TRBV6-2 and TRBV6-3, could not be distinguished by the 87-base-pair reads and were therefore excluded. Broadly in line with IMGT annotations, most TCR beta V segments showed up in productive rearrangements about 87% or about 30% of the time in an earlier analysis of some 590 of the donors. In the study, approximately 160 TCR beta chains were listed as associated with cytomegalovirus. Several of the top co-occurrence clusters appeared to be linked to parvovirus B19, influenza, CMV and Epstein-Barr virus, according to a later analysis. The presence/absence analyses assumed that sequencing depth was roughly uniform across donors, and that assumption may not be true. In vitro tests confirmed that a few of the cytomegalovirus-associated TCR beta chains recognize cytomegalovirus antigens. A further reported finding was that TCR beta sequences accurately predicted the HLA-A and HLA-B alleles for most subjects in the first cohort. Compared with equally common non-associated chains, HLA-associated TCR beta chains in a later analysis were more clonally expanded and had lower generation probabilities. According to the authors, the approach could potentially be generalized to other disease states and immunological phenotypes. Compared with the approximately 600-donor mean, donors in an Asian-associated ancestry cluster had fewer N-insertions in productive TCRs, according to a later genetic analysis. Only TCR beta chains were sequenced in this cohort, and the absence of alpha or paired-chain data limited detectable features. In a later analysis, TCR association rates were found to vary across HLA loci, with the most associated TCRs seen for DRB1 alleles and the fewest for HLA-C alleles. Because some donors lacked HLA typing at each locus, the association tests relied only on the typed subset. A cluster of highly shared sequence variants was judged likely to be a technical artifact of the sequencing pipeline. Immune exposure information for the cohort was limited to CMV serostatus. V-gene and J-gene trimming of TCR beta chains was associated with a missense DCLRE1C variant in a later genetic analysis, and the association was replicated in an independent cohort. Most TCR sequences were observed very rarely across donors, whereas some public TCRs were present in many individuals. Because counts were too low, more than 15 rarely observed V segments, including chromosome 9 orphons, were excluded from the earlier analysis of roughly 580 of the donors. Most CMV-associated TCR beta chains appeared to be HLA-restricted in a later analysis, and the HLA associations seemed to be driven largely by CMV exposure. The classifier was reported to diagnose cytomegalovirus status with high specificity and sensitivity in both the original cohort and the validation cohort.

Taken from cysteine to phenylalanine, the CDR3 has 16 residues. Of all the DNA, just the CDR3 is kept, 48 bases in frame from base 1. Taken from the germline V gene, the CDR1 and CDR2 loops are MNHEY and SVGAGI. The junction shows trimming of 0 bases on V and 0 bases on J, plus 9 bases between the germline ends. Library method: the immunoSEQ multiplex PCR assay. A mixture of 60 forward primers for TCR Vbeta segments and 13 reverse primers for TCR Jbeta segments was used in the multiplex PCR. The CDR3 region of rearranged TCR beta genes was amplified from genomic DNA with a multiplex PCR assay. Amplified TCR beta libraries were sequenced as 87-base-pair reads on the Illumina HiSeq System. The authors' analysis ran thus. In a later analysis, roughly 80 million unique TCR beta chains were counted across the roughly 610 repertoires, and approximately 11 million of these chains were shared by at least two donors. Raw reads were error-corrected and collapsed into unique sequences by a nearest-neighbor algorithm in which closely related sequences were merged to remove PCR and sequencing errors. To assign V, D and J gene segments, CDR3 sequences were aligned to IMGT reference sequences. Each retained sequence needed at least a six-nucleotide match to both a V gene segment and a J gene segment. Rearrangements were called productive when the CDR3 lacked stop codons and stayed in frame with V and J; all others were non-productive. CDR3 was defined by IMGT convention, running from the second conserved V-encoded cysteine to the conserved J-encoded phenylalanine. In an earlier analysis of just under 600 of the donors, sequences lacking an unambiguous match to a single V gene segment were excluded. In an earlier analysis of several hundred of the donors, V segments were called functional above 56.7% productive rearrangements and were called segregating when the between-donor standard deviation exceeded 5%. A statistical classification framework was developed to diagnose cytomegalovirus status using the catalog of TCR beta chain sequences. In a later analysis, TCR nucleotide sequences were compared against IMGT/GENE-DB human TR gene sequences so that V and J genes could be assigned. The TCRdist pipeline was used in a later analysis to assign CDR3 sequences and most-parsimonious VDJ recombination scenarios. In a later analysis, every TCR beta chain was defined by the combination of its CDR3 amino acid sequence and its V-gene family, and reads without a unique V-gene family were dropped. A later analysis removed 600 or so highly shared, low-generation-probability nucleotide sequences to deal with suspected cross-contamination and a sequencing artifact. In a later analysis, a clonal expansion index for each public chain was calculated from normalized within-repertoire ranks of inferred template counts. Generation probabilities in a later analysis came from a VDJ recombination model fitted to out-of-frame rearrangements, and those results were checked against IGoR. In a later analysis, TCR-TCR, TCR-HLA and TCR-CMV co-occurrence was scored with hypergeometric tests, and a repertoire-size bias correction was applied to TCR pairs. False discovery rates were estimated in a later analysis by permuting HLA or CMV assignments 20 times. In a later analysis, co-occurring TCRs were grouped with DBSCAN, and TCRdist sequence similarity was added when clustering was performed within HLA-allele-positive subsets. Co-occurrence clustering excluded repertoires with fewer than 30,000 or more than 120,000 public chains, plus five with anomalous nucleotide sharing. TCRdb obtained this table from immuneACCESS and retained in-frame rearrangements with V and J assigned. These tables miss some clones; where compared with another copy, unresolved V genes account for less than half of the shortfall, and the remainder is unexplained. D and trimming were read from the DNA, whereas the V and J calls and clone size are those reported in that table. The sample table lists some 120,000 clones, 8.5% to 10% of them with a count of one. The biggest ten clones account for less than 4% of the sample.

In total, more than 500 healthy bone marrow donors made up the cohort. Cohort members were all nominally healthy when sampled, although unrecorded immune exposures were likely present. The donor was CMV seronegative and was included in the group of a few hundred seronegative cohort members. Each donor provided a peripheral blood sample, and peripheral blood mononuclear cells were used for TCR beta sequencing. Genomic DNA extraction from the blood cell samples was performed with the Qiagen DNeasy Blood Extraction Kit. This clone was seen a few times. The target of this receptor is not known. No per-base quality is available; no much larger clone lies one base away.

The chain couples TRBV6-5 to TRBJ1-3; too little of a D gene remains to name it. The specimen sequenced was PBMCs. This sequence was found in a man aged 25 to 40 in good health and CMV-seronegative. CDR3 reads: CASSYSISGSGNTIYF. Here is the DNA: TGTGCCAGCAGTTACTCGATATCCGGCTCTGGAAACACCATATATTTT.